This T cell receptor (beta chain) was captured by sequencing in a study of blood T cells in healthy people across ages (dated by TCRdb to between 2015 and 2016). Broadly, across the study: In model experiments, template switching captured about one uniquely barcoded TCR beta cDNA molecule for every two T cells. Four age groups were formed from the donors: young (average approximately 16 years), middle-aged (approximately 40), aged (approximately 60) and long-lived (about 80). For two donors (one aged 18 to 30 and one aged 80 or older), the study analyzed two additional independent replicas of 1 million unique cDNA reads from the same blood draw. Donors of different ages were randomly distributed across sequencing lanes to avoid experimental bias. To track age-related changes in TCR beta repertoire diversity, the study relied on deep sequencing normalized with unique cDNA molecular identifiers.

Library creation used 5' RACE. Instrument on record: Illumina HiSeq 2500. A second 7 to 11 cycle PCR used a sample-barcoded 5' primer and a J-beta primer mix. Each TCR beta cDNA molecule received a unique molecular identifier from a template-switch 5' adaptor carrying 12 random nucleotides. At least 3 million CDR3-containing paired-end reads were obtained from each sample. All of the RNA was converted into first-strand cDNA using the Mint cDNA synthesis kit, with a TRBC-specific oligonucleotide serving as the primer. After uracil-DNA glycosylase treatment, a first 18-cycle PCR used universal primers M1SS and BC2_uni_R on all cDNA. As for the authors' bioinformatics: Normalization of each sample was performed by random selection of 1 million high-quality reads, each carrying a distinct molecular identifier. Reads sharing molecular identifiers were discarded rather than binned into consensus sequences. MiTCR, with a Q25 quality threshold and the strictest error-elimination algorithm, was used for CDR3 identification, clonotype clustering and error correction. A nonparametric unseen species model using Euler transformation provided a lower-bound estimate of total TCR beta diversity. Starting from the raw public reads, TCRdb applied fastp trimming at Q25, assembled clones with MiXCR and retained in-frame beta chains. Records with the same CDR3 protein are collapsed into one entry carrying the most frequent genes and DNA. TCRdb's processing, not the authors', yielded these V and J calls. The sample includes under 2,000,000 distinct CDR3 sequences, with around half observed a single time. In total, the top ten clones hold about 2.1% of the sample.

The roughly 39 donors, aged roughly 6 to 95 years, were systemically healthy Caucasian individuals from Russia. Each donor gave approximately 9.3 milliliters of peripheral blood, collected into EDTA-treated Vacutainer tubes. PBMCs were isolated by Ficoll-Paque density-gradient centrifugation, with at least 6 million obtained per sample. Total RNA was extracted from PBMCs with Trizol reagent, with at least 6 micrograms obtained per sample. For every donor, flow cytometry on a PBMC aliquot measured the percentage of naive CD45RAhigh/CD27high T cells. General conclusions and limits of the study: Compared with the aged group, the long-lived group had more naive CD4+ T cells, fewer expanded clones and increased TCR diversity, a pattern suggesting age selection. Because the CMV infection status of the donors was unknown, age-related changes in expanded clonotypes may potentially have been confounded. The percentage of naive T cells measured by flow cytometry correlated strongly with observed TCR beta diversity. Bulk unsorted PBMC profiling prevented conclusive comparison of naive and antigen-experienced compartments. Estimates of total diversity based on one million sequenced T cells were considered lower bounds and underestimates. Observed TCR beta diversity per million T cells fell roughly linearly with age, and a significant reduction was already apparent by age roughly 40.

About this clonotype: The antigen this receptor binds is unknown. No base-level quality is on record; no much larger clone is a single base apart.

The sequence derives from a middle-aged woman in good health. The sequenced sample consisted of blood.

The DNA sequence follows: TGTGCCAGCAGCCAAGGACTAGCGGGGCCAAACAATGAGCAGTTCTTC. It specifies CASSQGLAGPNNEQFF. Rearrangement joined TRBV3-1 to TRBJ2-1; TRBD2 fits 11 bases in the junction. Looking up the germline V gene (reference sequence) yields CDR1 LGHDT and CDR2 YNNKEL. For this chain, trimming is 1 base at the V end and 5 bases at the J end, and the number of junction bases without a gene match is 4. From its cysteine to its phenylalanine, the CDR3 spans 16 amino acids. The entry retains the CDR3 DNA only, 48 bases that are in frame from base 1.